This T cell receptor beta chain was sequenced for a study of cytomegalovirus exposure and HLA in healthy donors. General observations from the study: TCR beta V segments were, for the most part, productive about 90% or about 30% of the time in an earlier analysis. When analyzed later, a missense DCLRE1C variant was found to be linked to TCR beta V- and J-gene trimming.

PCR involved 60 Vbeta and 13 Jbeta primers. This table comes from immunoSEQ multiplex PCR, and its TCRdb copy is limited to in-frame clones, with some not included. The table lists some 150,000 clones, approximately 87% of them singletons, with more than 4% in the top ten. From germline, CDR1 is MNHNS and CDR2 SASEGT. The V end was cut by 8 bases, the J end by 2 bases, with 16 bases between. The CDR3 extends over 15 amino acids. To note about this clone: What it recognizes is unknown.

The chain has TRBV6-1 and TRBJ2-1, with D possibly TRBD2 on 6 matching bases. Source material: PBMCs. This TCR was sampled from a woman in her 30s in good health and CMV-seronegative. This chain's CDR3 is CASHGRTTTYNEQFF. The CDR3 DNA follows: TGTGCCAGCCACGGACGGACTACAACCTACAATGAGCAGTTCTTC.